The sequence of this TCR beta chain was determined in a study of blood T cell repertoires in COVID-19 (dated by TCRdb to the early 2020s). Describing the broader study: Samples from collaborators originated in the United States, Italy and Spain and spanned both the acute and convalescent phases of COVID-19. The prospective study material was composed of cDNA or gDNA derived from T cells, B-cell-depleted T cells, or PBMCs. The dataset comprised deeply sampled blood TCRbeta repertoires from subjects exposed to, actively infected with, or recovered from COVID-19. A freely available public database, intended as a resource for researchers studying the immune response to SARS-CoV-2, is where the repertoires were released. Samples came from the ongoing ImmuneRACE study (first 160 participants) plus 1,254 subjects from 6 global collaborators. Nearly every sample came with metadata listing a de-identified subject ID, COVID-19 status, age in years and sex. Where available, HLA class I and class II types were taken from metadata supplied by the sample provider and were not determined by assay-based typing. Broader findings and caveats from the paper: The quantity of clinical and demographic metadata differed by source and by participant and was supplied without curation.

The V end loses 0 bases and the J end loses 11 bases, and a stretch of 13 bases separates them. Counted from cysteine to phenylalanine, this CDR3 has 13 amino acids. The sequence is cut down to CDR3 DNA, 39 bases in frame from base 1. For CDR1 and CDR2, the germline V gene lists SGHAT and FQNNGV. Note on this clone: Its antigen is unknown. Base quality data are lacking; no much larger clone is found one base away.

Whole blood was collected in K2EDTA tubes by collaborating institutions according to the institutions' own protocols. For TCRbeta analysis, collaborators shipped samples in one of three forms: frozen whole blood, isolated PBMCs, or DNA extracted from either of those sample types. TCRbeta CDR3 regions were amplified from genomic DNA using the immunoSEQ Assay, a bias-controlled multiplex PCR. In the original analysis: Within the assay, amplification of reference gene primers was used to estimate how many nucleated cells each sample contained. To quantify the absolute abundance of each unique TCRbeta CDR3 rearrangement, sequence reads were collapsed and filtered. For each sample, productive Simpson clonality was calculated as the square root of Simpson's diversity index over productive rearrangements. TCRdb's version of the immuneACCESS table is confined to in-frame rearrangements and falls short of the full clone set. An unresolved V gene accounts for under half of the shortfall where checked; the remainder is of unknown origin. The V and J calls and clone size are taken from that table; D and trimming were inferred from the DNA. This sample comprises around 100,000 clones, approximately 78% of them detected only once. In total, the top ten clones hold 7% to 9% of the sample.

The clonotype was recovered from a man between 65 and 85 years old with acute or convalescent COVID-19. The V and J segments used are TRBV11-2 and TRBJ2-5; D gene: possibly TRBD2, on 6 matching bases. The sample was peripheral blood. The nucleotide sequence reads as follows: TGTGCCAGCAGCTTAGATTCGTTAGCGGTTCAGTACTTC. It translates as CASSLDSLAVQYF.